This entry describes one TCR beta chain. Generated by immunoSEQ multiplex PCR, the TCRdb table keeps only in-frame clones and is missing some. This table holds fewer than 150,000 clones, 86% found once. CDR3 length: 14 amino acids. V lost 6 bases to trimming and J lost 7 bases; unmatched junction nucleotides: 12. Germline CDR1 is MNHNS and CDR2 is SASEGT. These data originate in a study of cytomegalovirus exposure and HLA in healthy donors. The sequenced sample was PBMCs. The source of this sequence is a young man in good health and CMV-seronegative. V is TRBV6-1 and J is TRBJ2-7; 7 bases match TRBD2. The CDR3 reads CASRKAGHSGEQYF. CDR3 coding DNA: TGTGCCAGCAGAAAAGCGGGGCATTCTGGGGAGCAGTACTTC.